These 2 T cell receptor beta chains came from one sample sequenced in a study of long-term antiretroviral therapy in people with HIV. The authors ran the immunoSEQ assay, v3.0, at survey level. TCRdb keeps only in-frame clones here, not all; method: immunoSEQ multiplex PCR. The sample has 20,000 to 25,000 clones, 88% seen once. The sample here was unsorted PBMCs, taken 2.3 years after starting antiretroviral therapy. These receptors were obtained from a man aged 55 to 69 with HIV.

This clone was seen only a few times. V gene TRBV5-4 combines with J gene TRBJ1-1; perhaps TRBD1 as D (5 bases). Trimming took off 4 bases at V and 3 bases at J, with 16 bases between the two ends. Germline V gives CDR1 SGHNT, CDR2 YYREEE (reference sequence). This CDR3 is built from 15 residues. The CDR3, as DNA: TGTGCCAGCAGCCCCCGGGGCCCCTCGGACACTGAAGCTTTCTTT. Protein product: CASSPRGPSDTEAFF.

This clone occurred a few times. This chain joins TRBV27 and TRBJ2-6, with TRBD1 matching 8 bases. The CDR3 loop spans 18 amino acids. Germline V gives CDR1 MNHEY, CDR2 SMNVEV (reference sequence). Germline trimming cut 0 bases from V and 0 bases from J; bases unmatched to any gene: 4. The CDR3 coding sequence is TGTGCCAGCAGTTTATCATCGGGACAGGCCTCTGGGGCCAACGTCCTGACTTTC. As protein: CASSLSSGQASGANVLTF.